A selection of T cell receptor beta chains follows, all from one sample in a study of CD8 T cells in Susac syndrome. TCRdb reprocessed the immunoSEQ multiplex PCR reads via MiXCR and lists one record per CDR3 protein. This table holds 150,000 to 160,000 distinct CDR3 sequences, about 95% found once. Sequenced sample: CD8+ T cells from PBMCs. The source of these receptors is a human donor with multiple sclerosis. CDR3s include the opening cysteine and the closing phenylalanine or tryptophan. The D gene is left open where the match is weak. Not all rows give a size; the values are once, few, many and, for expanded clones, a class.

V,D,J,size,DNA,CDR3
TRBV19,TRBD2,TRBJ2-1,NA,TGTGCCACTGGGGAGGGCCCCTACAATGAGCAGTTCTTC,CATGEGPYNEQFF
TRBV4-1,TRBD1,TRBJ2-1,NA,TGCGCCAGCAGCCAAGAGGACAGGACCTACAATGAGCAGTTCTTC,CASSQEDRTYNEQFF
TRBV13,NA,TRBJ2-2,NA,TGTGCCAGCAGCTCCATCACCGGGGAGCTGTTTTTT,CASSSITGELFF
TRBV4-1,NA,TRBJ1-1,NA,TGCGCCAGCAGCCAAGATCCCGGCGAGAACACTGAAGCTTTCTTT,CASSQDPGENTEAFF
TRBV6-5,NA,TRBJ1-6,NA,TGTGCCAGCAGTTACCGCGTTCCCGAAACGAATTCACCCCTCCACTTT,CASSYRVPETNSPLHF
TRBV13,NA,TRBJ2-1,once,TGTGCCAGCAGTCGGGGGAGAAATGAGCAGTTCTTC,CASSRGRNEQFF
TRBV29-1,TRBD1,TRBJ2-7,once,TGCAGCGTTGGGGACAGGGTGGCGTACGAGCAGTACTTC,CSVGDRVAYEQYF
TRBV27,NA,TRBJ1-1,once,TGTGCCAGCGGACAGTCTGAAGCTTTCTTT,CASGQSEAFF
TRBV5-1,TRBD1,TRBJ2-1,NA,TGCGCCAGCAGCTTATTGGGACAGGGTGACAATGAGCAGTTCTTC,CASSLLGQGDNEQFF
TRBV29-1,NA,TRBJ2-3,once,TGCAGCGCTACACAGGGTGGCACAGATACGCAGTATTTT,CSATQGGTDTQYF
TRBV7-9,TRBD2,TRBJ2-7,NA,TGTGCCAGCAGGGGGACTACCTTTGAAGAGCAGTACTTC,CASRGTTFEEQYF
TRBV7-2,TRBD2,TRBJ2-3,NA,TGTGCCAGCAGCTCCCCTCGTGCTAGCGGGGGCACAGATACGCAGTATTTT,CASSSPRASGGTDTQYF
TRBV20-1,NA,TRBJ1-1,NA,TGCAGTGCGGCTACCGGGGGGACTGAAGCTTTCTTT,CSAATGGTEAFF
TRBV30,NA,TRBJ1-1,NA,TGTGCCTGGAGTGACAGGAGAGATGAAGCTTTCTTT,CAWSDRRDEAFF
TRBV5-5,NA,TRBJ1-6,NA,TGTGCCAGCAGCTTGGAAACGTCCCTCCACTTT,CASSLETSLHF
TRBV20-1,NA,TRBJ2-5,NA,TGCAGTGCTAGAGACGGATGGAGGGCCCAAGAGACCCAGTACTTC,CSARDGWRAQETQYF
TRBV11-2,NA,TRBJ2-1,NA,TGTGCCAGCAGCTTAGTTTCCCCACACTCCTACAATGAGCAGTTCTTC,CASSLVSPHSYNEQFF